This record covers a single T cell receptor beta chain. Its cognate antigen has yet to be identified. No much larger clonotype is one base removed from it; base qualities were not supplied. TCRbeta CDR3 regions were amplified from genomic DNA using the immunoSEQ Assay, a bias-controlled multiplex PCR. As for how the authors treated the data: Nucleated cell counts per sample were estimated from amplification of reference gene primers within the assay. To quantify the absolute abundance of each unique TCRbeta CDR3 rearrangement, sequence reads were collapsed and filtered. Productive Simpson clonality was computed per sample as the square root of Simpson's diversity index over productive rearrangements. What TCRdb holds here is the immuneACCESS table cut down to in-frame rearrangements. Part of the clones is not present; checked against another copy, under half of the missing clones reflect an unresolved V gene, and the others are unexplained. That table is the source of V, J and clone size, and D and trimming were worked out from the DNA. The sample yields approximately 270,000 clones; around 84% were counted once. The ten most abundant clones make up less than 2% of the sample.

The sample comes from a study of blood T cell repertoires in COVID-19 (dated by TCRdb to 2018 to 2020). About the study as a whole: Samples covering the acute and convalescent phases of COVID-19 were provided by collaborators in the United States, Italy and Spain. The prospective study material was composed of cDNA or gDNA derived from T cells, B-cell-depleted T cells, or PBMCs. Sample metadata almost always included a de-identified subject ID, COVID-19 status, age in years and sex. Where available, HLA class I and class II types were taken from metadata supplied by the sample provider and were not determined by assay-based typing. The samples were drawn from the first 160 participants of the ongoing ImmuneRACE study and from 1,254 subjects provided by 6 global collaborators. The repertoires were released in a freely available public database meant as a resource for research on the immune response to SARS-CoV-2. Deeply sampled blood TCRbeta repertoires from subjects exposed to, actively infected with, or recovered from COVID-19 were included in the dataset. General conclusions and limits of the study: The amount of clinical and demographic metadata varied by source and participant and was provided uncurated.

Participants in the prospective study were enrolled through a virtual design, were aged 18 to 89 years, and lived in roughly 26 United States geographic areas. Cohort assignment in the prospective study relied on participant-reported clinical history from a screening survey and a study questionnaire. Recovered participants in ImmuneRACE Cohort 3 were defined as having two consecutive negative NP/OP PCR tests, clearance from a healthcare professional, or resolution of symptoms. Each participant in the prospective study had whole blood, serum and a nasopharyngeal or oropharyngeal swab collected by mobile phlebotomists. Prospective study participants could optionally give additional blood draws and questionnaires over an approximately 2-month period. Before DNA extraction, prospective study blood samples were shipped either frozen or at room temperature. The clonotype comes from a man between 40 and 49 years old who had recovered from COVID-19. Specimen: PBMCs or T cells enriched from blood (not recorded which).

The sequence in DNA is TGCAGCGGGGGACAGGGCTTTGAAAAACTGTTTTTT. Translated, this is CSGGQGFEKLFF. The sequence is built from TRBV29-1 and TRBJ1-4; the junction holds 9 bases that match TRBD1. The CDR3, from cysteine to phenylalanine, totals 12 residues. Of the read, only the CDR3 DNA is kept; its 36 bases are in frame from base 1. Trimmed from V: 7 bases; trimmed from J: 7 bases; junction bases lacking a gene match: 4. CDR1 and CDR2, per the germline V gene, are SQVTM and ANQGSEA.